This T cell receptor beta chain was profiled in a study of blood T cell repertoires in COVID-19. This CDR3 contains 15 residues. Per germline, CDR1 LNHDA and CDR2 SQIVND (reference sequence). Trimming shortened V by 9 bases and J by 5 bases, and 23 bases separated the two germline ends. This table comes from immunoSEQ multiplex PCR, and its TCRdb copy is limited to in-frame clones, with some not included. The sample holds approximately 140,000 clones, about four fifths seen once. This sequence originates from a man in his 70s with acute or convalescent COVID-19. This chain links TRBV19 with TRBJ2-7; D may be TRBD1 (7 bases). Sequenced material: peripheral blood. The CDR3 here is CASITHLCRGDEQYF. The CDR3 DNA reads TGTGCCAGCATCACCCACCTGTGCAGGGGGGACGAGCAGTACTTC.